The T cell receptor (beta chain) under discussion was sequenced for a study of beta chain features in type 1 diabetes (dated by TCRdb to 2016 to 2019). Regarding the study in general: Mean age, gender distribution, total cell number and subset yield were not different between patients and healthy donors. Across all samples, around 99 million sorted cells were examined, and cell number per subset correlated strongly with RNA yield. Naive and central memory subsets were obtained from all 28 donors, but regulatory and stem cell-like memory subsets were isolated from only 8 patients and 8 healthy donors. In the study, recently diagnosed type 1 diabetes patients and matched healthy donors were compared on the TCRB repertoires of their sorted circulating CD4+ T cell subsets.

A single peripheral blood draw of about 116 mL on average was collected from each donor into heparinised tubes. A BD FACSAria II was used to sort naive, central memory, regulatory and stem cell-like memory CD4+ T cells with a panel that included CD45RO, CCR7, CD25, CD127, CD95 and CD27. All sorted populations exceeded 95% purity. PBMCs were isolated right away by Lymphoprep density gradient centrifugation and were stained directly, without culture. So that batch effects would be minimized, each experiment stained and sorted samples in pairs, pairing one healthy donor with one patient. Beyond this particular receptor, the publication reports: HLA sub-analyses involved small numbers of individuals, so any influence of HLA type on TCRB rearrangement remained unresolved. Naive, central memory and regulatory TCRB repertoires appeared to be more similar among patients than among healthy donors. At VDJ recombination sites, type 1 diabetes patients had fewer insertions and more deleted nucleotides, which implies abnormalities in thymic rearrangement. A moderate but significant shortening of TCRB CDR3 length was observed in type 1 diabetes patients in all four CD4+ subsets. Sequencing cDNA rather than genomic DNA could over-represent highly expressing activated cells, although activation and CD3 levels did not differ between groups. PCR may preferentially amplify shorter templates, but because patient and control samples were amplified and corrected together, any resulting skew would affect both groups equally.

All of the isolated RNA was reverse transcribed with the High Capacity cDNA Reverse Transcription Kit, so expressed TCRB transcripts were sequenced. Deep immunoSEQ sequencing was performed on naive, central memory and regulatory T cell samples, with an average of roughly 3.5 million total reads per sample. Sorted cells were lysed in RLT buffer and RNA was extracted with DNase-treated RNeasy Micro or Mini kits, depending on cell number. To prevent cross-contamination, every cell subset was processed on its own, while patient and healthy donor samples were processed together. The immunoSEQ multiplex PCR was used to amplify TCRB sequences from cDNA, generating 87-bp fragments that spanned the CDR3 region. The amplicons were sequenced using the Illumina HiSeq platform. The authors' analysis ran thus. Synthetic template baselines were used to correct PCR bias computationally, reads within Hamming distance 2 were collapsed, and singletons that could not be merged were discarded. By aligning reads against IMGT, V, D and J genes, CDR3 length, and insertions or deletions at six rearrangement sites were assigned. Clonotype counts were normalized to sorted cell number within each subset before computing true diversity and Gini coefficients with the tcR R package. The overlap coefficient, calculated on TCRB nucleotide sequences, was used to quantify repertoire sharing. As a proxy for the pre-selection repertoire, out-of-frame TCRB sequences from naive cells were analyzed. This immuneACCESS table, as held by TCRdb, lists in-frame sequences with V and J called but not all clones. Of the missing ones, under half trace to an unresolved V gene in checked studies; the others have no known cause. V, J and clone size reflect that table, while D and trimming were determined from the DNA. This sample comprises some 900,000 clones, about 17% of them detected only once. The ten largest clonotypes hold 0.02% to 0.03% of the sample.

This clone was counted between two and nine times. Its recognized antigen is unknown. Per-base quality was not reported, and no clone a single base away is much larger than it. What was sequenced was naive CD4+ T cells from blood. Reading the label with the study, this specimen's cell subset or site is: true naive CD4+ T cells. The sequence came from a woman between 18 and 29 years old in good health.

The nucleotides are TGTGCCATCAAGGCGGGGGAGAGGGATGGCTACACCTTC. Its coded protein is CAIKAGERDGYTF. The sequence is built from TRBV10-3 and TRBJ1-2; TRBD1 is a possible D gene, resting on 5 matching bases. V lost 7 bases and J lost 6 bases; the stretch between them is 15 bases long. The CDR3, from cysteine to phenylalanine, totals 13 residues. Of all the DNA, just the CDR3 is kept, 39 bases in frame from base 1. CDR1 and CDR2 are drawn from the germline V gene: ENHRY, SYGVKD.